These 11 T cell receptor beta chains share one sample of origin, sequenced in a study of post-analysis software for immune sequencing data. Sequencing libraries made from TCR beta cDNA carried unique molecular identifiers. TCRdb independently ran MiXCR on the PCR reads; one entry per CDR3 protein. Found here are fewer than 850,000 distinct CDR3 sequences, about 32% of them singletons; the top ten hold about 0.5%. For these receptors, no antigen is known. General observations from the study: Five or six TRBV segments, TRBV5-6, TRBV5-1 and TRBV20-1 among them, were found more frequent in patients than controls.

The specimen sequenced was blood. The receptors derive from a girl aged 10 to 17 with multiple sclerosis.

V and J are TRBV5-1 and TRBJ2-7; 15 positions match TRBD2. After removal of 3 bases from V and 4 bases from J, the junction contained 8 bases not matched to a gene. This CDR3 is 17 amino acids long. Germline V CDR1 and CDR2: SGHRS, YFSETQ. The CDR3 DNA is TGCGCCAGCAGCTGGACTAGCGGGAGGGCCGAATCGTACGAGCAGTACTTC. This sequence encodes CASSWTSGRAESYEQYF.

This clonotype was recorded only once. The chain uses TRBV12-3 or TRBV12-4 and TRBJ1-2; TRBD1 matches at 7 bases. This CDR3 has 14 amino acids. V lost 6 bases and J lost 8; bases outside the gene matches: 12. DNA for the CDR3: TGTGCCAGCAGCCTAGTCGGACAGGCGCCGGGCTACACCTTC. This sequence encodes CASSLVGQAPGYTF.

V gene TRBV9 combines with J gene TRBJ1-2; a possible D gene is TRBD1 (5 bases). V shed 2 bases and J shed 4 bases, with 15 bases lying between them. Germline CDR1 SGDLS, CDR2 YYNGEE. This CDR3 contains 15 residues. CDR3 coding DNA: TGTGCCAGCAGCGTTGGACAATCCCGCGGCTATGGCTACACCTTC. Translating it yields CASSVGQSRGYGYTF.

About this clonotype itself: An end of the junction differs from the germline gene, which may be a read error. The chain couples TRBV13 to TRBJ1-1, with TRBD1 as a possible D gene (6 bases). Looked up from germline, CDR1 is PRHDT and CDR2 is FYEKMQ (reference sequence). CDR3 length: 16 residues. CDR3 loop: CTSSPFRGTSTPEAFF. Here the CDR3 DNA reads TGTACCAGCAGCCCCTTCAGAGGGACATCAACCCCTGAAGCTTTCTTT.

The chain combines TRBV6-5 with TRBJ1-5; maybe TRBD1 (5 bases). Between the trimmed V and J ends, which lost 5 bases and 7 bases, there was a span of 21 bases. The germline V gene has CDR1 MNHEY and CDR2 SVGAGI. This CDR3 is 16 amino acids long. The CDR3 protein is CASSTGDGGVWQPQHF. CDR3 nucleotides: TGTGCCAGCAGTACTGGGGATGGGGGGGTATGGCAGCCCCAGCATTTT.

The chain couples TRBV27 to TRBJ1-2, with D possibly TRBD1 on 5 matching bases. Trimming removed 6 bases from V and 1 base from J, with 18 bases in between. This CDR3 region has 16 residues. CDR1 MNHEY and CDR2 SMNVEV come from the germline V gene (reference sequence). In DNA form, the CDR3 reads TGTGCCAGCAGCCCAAGTTCGGGCAGGGTTAACTATGGCTACACCTTC. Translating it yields CASSPSSGRVNYGYTF.

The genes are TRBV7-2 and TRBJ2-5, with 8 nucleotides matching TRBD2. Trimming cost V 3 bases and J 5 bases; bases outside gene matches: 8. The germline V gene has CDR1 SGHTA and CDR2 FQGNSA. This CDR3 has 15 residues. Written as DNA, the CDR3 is TGTGCCAGCAGCTTCGCAAGGGGCGGGGGGGAGACCCAGTACTTC. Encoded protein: CASSFARGGGETQYF.

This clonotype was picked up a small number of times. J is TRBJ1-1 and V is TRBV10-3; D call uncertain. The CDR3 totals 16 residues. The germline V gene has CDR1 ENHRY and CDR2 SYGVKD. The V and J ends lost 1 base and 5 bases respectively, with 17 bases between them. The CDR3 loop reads CAISEFPGRASTEAFF. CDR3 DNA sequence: TGTGCCATCAGTGAGTTTCCGGGGAGGGCGAGTACTGAAGCTTTCTTT.

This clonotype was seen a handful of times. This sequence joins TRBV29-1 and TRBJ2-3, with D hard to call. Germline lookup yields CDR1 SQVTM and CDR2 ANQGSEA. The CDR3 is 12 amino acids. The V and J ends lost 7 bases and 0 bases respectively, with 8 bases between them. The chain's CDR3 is CSAPTSTDTQYF. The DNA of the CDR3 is TGCAGCGCCCCGACCAGCACAGATACGCAGTATTTT.

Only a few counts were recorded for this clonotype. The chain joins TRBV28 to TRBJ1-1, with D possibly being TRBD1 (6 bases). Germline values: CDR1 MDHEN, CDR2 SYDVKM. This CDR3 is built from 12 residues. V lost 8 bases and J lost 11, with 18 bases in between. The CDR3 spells CASSFFAGDAFF. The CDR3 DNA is TGTGCCAGCTCCTTCTTCGCAGGGGATGCTTTCTTT.

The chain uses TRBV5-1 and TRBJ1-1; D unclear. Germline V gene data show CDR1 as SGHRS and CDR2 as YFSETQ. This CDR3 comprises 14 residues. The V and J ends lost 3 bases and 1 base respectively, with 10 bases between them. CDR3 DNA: TGCGCCAGCAGCTGGAATCCTGCGAACACTGAAGCTTTCTTT. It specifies CASSWNPANTEAFF.